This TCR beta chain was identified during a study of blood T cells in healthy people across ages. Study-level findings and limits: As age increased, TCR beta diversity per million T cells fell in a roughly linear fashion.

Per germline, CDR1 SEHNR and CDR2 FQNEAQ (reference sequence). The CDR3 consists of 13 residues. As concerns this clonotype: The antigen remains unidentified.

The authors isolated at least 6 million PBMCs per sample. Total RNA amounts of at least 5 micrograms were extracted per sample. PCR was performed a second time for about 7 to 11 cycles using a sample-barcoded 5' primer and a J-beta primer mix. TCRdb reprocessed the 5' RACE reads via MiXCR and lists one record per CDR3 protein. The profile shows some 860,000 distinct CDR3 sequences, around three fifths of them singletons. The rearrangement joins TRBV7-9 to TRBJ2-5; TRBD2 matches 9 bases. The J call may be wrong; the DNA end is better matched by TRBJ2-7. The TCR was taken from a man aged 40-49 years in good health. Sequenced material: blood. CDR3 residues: CASSLLAGPEQYF. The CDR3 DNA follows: TGTGCCAGCAGCTTGCTAGCGGGACCCGAGCAGTACTTC.